This T cell receptor (beta chain) was captured by sequencing in a study of OX40 agonist ivuxolimab in advanced cancers. Trimming took off 5 bases at V and 3 bases at J, with 14 bases between the two ends. CDR1 and CDR2 from the germline V gene are SEHNR and FQNEAQ (reference sequence). The CDR3 length is 15 residues. The repertoire was sequenced with immunoSEQ multiplex PCR; TCRdb's copy has only in-frame clones and lacks some. The sample lists 42,000 or so clones, about 81% occurring once. The receptor was derived from an adult with an advanced solid tumor such as melanoma, head and neck, liver or kidney cancer. This sample comprised CD4+ or CD8+ T cells sorted from blood, obtained in a trial of the OX40 agonist ivuxolimab. The chain recombines TRBV7-9 with TRBJ1-3; D unresolved. The CDR3 loop reads CASSTLRTRGNTIYF. The CDR3 DNA follows: TGTGCCAGCAGCACCCTCCGGACGCGTGGAAACACCATATATTTT.